These T cell receptor beta chains were read from a single sample in a study of shared clonotypes between healthy human individuals. The assay was immunoSEQ multiplex PCR, and TCRdb's table has in-frame clones only and misses some. Altogether millions of clones are present, about 95% being singletons, with the ten largest covering around 1.1%. Sequenced material: naive CD8+ T cells sorted from blood. The receptors were sampled from a man aged 18 to 35 in good health. CDR3s include the opening cysteine and the closing phenylalanine or tryptophan. D genes are given only for firm matches. The size field is filled for only some rows; it gives once, few, many or a size class.

d_call: TRBD1; j_call: TRBJ1-1; clone_size: .; v_call: TRBV2; cdr3_aa: CASSETGGGTEAFF; cdr3_nt: TGTGCCAGCAGTGAGACAGGGGGCGGCACTGAAGCTTTCTTT
d_call: .; j_call: TRBJ1-3; clone_size: .; v_call: TRBV9; cdr3_aa: CASSDPSGNTIYF; cdr3_nt: TGTGCCAGCAGCGACCCTTCGGGAAACACCATATATTTT
d_call: TRBD2; j_call: TRBJ2-7; clone_size: .; v_call: TRBV11-2; cdr3_aa: CASSPWAGGEVEQYF; cdr3_nt: TGTGCCAGCAGCCCGTGGGCGGGGGGGGAGGTCGAGCAGTACTTC
d_call: .; j_call: TRBJ1-5; clone_size: .; v_call: TRBV5-6; cdr3_aa: CASSPRDPANQPQHF; cdr3_nt: TGTGCCAGCAGCCCCCGGGACCCTGCCAATCAGCCCCAGCATTTT
d_call: TRBD1; j_call: TRBJ2-7; clone_size: .; v_call: TRBV4-2; cdr3_aa: CASSQATLTGYGEQYF; cdr3_nt: TGTGCCAGCAGCCAAGCAACCTTGACAGGGTATGGGGAGCAGTACTTC
d_call: .; j_call: TRBJ2-1; clone_size: .; v_call: TRBV5-1; cdr3_aa: CASSWTSQKSSYNEQFF; cdr3_nt: TGCGCCAGCAGCTGGACCTCCCAGAAGAGCTCCTACAATGAGCAGTTCTTC
d_call: TRBD1; j_call: TRBJ2-3; clone_size: .; v_call: TRBV19; cdr3_aa: CASSIEGTGLTDTQYF; cdr3_nt: TGTGCCAGTAGTATTGAGGGGACAGGGTTGACGGATACGCAGTATTTT
d_call: TRBD2; j_call: TRBJ2-2; clone_size: .; v_call: TRBV7-9; cdr3_aa: CASSFGLAANTGELFF; cdr3_nt: TGTGCCAGCAGCTTTGGACTAGCGGCCAACACCGGGGAGCTGTTTTTT
d_call: .; j_call: TRBJ1-1; clone_size: .; v_call: TRBV11-2; cdr3_aa: CASSLDAPEGTEAFF; cdr3_nt: TGTGCCAGCAGCTTAGACGCCCCCGAAGGGACTGAAGCTTTCTTT
d_call: .; j_call: TRBJ2-7; clone_size: once; v_call: TRBV4-1; cdr3_aa: CASSQDGNEQYF; cdr3_nt: TGCGCCAGCAGCCAAGATGGCAACGAGCAGTACTTC
d_call: TRBD1; j_call: TRBJ1-2; clone_size: .; v_call: TRBV28; cdr3_aa: CASSAGTVNYGYTF; cdr3_nt: TGTGCCAGCAGCGCCGGGACAGTAAACTATGGCTACACCTTC
d_call: TRBD2; j_call: TRBJ2-7; clone_size: .; v_call: TRBV6-1; cdr3_aa: CASSVLAGGLSEQYF; cdr3_nt: TGTGCCAGCAGTGTCCTAGCGGGAGGGCTGAGCGAGCAGTACTTC
d_call: .; j_call: TRBJ2-7; clone_size: .; v_call: TRBV21-1; cdr3_aa: CACEDGDAEQYF; cdr3_nt: TGTGCTTGCGAGGATGGGGATGCCGAGCAGTACTTC
d_call: .; j_call: TRBJ1-4; clone_size: .; v_call: TRBV6-1; cdr3_aa: CASSTGPLGEKLFF; cdr3_nt: TGTGCCAGCAGTACCGGGCCCCTGGGGGAAAAACTGTTTTTT
d_call: .; j_call: TRBJ2-7; clone_size: .; v_call: TRBV5-5; cdr3_aa: CASTTSGSYEQYF; cdr3_nt: TGTGCCAGCACCACTTCCGGTAGCTACGAGCAGTACTTC
d_call: TRBD1; j_call: TRBJ2-1; clone_size: .; v_call: TRBV2; cdr3_aa: CASSERTGTYNEQFF; cdr3_nt: TGTGCCAGCAGTGAACGGACAGGGACCTACAATGAGCAGTTCTTC
d_call: TRBD1; j_call: TRBJ1-2; clone_size: .; v_call: TRBV4-1; cdr3_aa: CASSQVNIPDRDYGYTF; cdr3_nt: TGCGCCAGCAGCCAAGTTAATATTCCCGACAGGGACTATGGCTACACCTTC
d_call: .; j_call: TRBJ1-2; clone_size: .; v_call: TRBV19; cdr3_aa: CASSMTNFNYGYTF; cdr3_nt: TGTGCCAGTAGTATGACTAATTTTAACTATGGCTACACCTTC
d_call: TRBD2; j_call: TRBJ2-7; clone_size: .; v_call: TRBV7-2; cdr3_aa: CASSFREGPGAQYF; cdr3_nt: TGTGCCAGCAGCTTCAGGGAGGGGCCTGGGGCGCAGTACTTC
d_call: .; j_call: TRBJ1-5; clone_size: once; v_call: TRBV19; cdr3_aa: CASSLVESSNQPQHF; cdr3_nt: TGTGCCAGTAGTTTGGTGGAGTCAAGCAATCAGCCCCAGCATTTT
d_call: .; j_call: TRBJ1-2; clone_size: .; v_call: TRBV7-9; cdr3_aa: CASSSWQGGYTF; cdr3_nt: TGTGCCAGCAGCTCCTGGCAAGGGGGCTACACCTTC
d_call: .; j_call: TRBJ2-3; clone_size: .; v_call: TRBV14; cdr3_aa: CASRGTHKDTQYF; cdr3_nt: TGTGCCAGCAGGGGGACACATAAAGATACGCAGTATTTT
d_call: TRBD1; j_call: TRBJ2-7; clone_size: .; v_call: TRBV19; cdr3_aa: CASSIGPGTGVYEQYF; cdr3_nt: TGTGCCAGTAGTATAGGACCCGGGACAGGGGTCTACGAGCAGTACTTC
d_call: .; j_call: TRBJ1-1; clone_size: .; v_call: TRBV6-5; cdr3_aa: CASSYGRSTEAFF; cdr3_nt: TGTGCCAGCAGTTACGGGCGGAGCACTGAAGCTTTCTTT
d_call: TRBD2; j_call: TRBJ2-1; clone_size: .; v_call: TRBV5-4; cdr3_aa: CASSSAAGVHEQFF; cdr3_nt: TGTGCCAGCAGCTCCGCAGCGGGAGTACATGAGCAGTTCTTC
d_call: TRBD1; j_call: TRBJ2-5; clone_size: .; v_call: TRBV2; cdr3_aa: CASSDEGQGGETQYF; cdr3_nt: TGTGCCAGCAGTGATGAGGGACAGGGCGGGGAGACCCAGTACTTC
d_call: TRBD2; j_call: TRBJ2-1; clone_size: .; v_call: TRBV7-8; cdr3_aa: CASSSGLAGISEQFF; cdr3_nt: TGTGCCAGCAGCTCGGGACTAGCGGGAATCTCTGAGCAGTTCTTC
d_call: .; j_call: TRBJ1-4; clone_size: .; v_call: TRBV29-1; cdr3_aa: CSVEIATNEKLFF; cdr3_nt: TGCAGCGTGGAGATAGCAACTAATGAAAAACTGTTTTTT
d_call: .; j_call: TRBJ2-3; clone_size: .; v_call: TRBV27; cdr3_aa: CASSLGHSSDTQYF; cdr3_nt: TGTGCCAGCAGTTTGGGACATTCTTCGGATACGCAGTATTTT